This paragraph reports one T cell receptor beta chain. With 1 base removed from V and 11 bases from J, the gap between germline ends came to 11 bases. In germline, CDR1 is SEHNR, CDR2 FQNEAQ (reference sequence). CDR3 length: 12 residues. This sample is drawn from a study of blood T cell repertoires in COVID-19. Clones were read by immunoSEQ multiplex PCR, and TCRdb kept only the in-frame ones, dropping some. The sample shows roughly 90,000 clones, approximately 86% of them seen only once. The chain joins TRBV7-9 to TRBJ1-1; D remains unclear. This TCR was recovered from a man aged 35-49 years with acute or convalescent COVID-19. The source material was peripheral blood. The CDR3 DNA sequence: TGTGCCAGCAGCTTAGGATTTGCGGGCGCTTTCTTT. Translated: CASSLGFAGAFF.